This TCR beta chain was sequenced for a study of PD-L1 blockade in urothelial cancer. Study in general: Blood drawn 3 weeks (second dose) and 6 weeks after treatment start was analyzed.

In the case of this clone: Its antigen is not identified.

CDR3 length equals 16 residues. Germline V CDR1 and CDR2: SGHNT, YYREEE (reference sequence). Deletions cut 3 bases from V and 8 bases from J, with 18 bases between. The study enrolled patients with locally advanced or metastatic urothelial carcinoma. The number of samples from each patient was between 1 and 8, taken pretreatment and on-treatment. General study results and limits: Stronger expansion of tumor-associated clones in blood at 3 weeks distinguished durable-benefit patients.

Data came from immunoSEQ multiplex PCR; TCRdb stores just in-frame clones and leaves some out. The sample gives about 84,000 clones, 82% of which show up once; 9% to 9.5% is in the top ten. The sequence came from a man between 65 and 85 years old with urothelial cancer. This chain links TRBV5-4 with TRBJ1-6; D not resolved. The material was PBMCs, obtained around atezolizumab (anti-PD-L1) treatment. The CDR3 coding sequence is TGTGCCAGCAGCTCCCCCTCAGGAGGAGAGGATTCACCCCTCCACTTT. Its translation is CASSSPSGGEDSPLHF.